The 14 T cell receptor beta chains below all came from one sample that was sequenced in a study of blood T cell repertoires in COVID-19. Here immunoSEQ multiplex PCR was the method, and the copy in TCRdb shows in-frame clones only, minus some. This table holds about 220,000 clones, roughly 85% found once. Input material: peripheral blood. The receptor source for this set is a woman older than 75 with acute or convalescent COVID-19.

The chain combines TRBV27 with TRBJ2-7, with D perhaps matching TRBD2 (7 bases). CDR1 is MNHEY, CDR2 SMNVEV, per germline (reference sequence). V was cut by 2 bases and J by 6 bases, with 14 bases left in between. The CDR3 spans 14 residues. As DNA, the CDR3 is TGTGCCAGCAGTTTAGGGGGGGCGTTGAGCGAGCAGTACTTC. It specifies CASSLGGALSEQYF.

This CDR3 is CASLLGENTEAFF. The CDR3 DNA reads as TGTGCCAGCCTCTTGGGCGAGAACACTGAAGCTTTCTTT. This chain connects TRBV2 to TRBJ1-1; D uncertain. Trimming stripped 8 bases from V and 1 base from J, with 11 bases between. The CDR3 loop spans 13 amino acids. CDR1 and CDR2 (germline): SNHLY, FYNNEI.

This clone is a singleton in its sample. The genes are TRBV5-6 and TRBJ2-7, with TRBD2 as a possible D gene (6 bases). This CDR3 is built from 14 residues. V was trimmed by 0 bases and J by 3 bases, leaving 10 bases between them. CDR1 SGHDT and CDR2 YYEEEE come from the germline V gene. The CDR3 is CASSLGTTLYEQYF. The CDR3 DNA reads TGTGCCAGCAGCTTGGGGACTACCCTCTACGAGCAGTACTTC. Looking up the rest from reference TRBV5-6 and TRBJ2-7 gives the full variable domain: DAGVTQSPTHLIKTRGQQVTLRCSPKSGHDTVSWYQQALGQGPQFIFQYYEEEERQRGNFPDRFSGHQFPNYSSELNVNALLLGDSALYLCASSLGTTLYEQYFGPGTRLTVT.

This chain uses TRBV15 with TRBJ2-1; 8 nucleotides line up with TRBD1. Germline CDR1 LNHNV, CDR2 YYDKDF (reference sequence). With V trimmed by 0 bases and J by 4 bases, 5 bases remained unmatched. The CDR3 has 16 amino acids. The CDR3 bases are TGTGCCACCAGCAGAGACCCAGGGGGCATATACAATGAGCAGTTCTTC. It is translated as CATSRDPGGIYNEQFF. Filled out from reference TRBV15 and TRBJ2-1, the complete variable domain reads DAMVIQNPRYQVTQFGKPVTLSCSQTLNHNVMYWYQQKSSQAPKLLFHYYDKDFNNEADTPDNFQSRRPNTSFCFLDIRSPGLGDTAMYLCATSRDPGGIYNEQFFGPGTRLTVL.

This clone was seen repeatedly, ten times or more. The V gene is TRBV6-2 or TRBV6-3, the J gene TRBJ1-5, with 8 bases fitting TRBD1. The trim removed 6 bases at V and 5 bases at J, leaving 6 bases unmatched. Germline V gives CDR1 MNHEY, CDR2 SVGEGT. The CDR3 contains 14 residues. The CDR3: CASSQDRVDQPQHF. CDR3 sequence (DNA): TGTGCCAGCAGCCAGGACAGGGTCGATCAGCCCCAGCATTTT.

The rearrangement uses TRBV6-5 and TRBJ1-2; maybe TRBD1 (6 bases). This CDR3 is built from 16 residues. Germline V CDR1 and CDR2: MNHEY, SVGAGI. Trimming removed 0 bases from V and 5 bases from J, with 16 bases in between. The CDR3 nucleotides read TGTGCCAGCAGTTACTCCGTGGCAGGGGAAAGTTATGGCTACACCTTC. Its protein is CASSYSVAGESYGYTF.

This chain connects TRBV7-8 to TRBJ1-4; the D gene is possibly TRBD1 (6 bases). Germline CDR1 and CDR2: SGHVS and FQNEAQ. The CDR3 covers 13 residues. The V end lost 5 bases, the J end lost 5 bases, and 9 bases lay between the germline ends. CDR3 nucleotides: TGTGCCAGCAGCCGACAGGAAAATGAAAAACTGTTTTTT. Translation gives CASSRQENEKLFF.

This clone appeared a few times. CDR3 DNA sequence: TGCGCCAGCAGCTTGGCAAGACAGGGCAATGAAAAACTGTTTTTT. Translating it yields CASSLARQGNEKLFF. The V and J genes are TRBV5-1 and TRBJ1-4, with 7 bases lining up with TRBD1. The CDR3 runs to 15 residues. V lost 0 bases to trimming and J lost 5 bases; unmatched junction nucleotides: 4. The germline V gene has CDR1 SGHRS and CDR2 YFSETQ.

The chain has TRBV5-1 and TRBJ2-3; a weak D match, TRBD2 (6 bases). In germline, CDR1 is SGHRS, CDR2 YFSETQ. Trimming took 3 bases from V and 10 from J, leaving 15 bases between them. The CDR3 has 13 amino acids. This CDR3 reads CASSSPPGGAQYF. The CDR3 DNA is TGCGCCAGCAGCTCCCCCCCCGGCGGGGCGCAGTATTTT.

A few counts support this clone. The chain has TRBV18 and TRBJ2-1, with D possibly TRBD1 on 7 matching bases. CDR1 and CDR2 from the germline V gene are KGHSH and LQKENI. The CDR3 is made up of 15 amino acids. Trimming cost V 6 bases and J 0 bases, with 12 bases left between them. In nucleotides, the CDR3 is TGTGCCAGCTCCCTCAGGGGGGACTCCTACAATGAGCAGTTCTTC. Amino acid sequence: CASSLRGDSYNEQFF.

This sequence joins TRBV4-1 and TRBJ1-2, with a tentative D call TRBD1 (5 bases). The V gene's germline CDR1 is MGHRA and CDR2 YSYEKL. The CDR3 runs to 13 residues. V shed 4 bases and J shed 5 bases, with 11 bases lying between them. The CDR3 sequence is CASSLPGLYGYTF. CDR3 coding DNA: TGCGCCAGCAGCCTGCCAGGGCTTTATGGCTACACCTTC.

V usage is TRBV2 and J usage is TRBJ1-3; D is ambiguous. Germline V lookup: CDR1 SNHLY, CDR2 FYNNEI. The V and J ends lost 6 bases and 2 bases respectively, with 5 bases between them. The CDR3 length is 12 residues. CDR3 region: CASSFTGNTIYF. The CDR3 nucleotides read TGTGCCAGCAGCTTTACTGGAAACACCATATATTTT. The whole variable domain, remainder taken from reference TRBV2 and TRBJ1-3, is EPEVTQTPSHQVTQMGQEVILRCVPISNHLYFYWYRQILGQKVEFLVSFYNNEISEKSEIFDDQFSVERPDGSNFTLKIRSTKLEDSAMYFCASSFTGNTIYFGEGSWLTVV.

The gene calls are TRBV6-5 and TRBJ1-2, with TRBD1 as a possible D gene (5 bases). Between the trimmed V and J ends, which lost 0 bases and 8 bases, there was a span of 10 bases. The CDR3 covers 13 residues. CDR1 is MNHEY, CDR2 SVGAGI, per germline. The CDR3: CASSYSRGYGYTF. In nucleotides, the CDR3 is TGTGCCAGCAGTTACTCAAGGGGCTACGGCTACACCTTC.

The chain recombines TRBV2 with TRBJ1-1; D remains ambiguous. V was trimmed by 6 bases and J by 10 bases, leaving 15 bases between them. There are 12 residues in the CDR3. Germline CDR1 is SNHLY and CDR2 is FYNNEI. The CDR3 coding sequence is TGTGCCAGCAGCGAGGGAGGAGCAGGAGCTTTCTTT. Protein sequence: CASSEGGAGAFF.